These T cell receptor beta chains were read from a single sample in a study of post-analysis software for immune sequencing data. TCRdb recomputed calls from the PCR reads with MiXCR, one row per CDR3 protein. The sample carries under 900,000 distinct CDR3 sequences, approximately 57% recorded once. Specimen: blood. Source of these receptors: a girl aged 10-17 years with multiple sclerosis. The CDR3 runs from the conserved cysteine through the conserved F or W. A D gene is named only where the DNA matches it firmly. Clone size appears in some rows only: once, few, many, or a class for an expanded clone.

clone size | J gene | D gene | V gene | CDR3 protein | CDR3 DNA
once | TRBJ1-1 | - | TRBV7-8 | CASSPLLGDTEAFF | TGTGCCAGCAGCCCCCTCCTGGGCGACACTGAAGCTTTCTTT
few | TRBJ1-5 | - | TRBV20-1 | CSAILGRRDQPQHF | TGCAGTGCTATCTTGGGGCGGAGGGATCAGCCCCAGCATTTT
few | TRBJ1-2 | - | TRBV4-1 | CASSQDRQGGGYTF | TGCGCCAGCAGCCAAGATCGGCAGGGAGGAGGCTACACCTTC
- | TRBJ2-3 | TRBD1 | TRBV10-3 | CAIWDRGDTQYF | TGTGCCATCTGGGACAGGGGTGATACGCAGTATTTT
- | TRBJ1-3 | - | TRBV20-1 | CSARAFSGNTIYF | TGCAGTGCTAGAGCCTTTTCTGGAAACACCATATATTTT
- | TRBJ2-1 | TRBD2 | TRBV27 | CASSRGLAGVNNEQFF | TGTGCCAGCAGCCGAGGACTAGCGGGAGTTAACAATGAGCAGTTCTTC
few | TRBJ1-2 | TRBD1 | TRBV6-1 | CASRGQGPNYGYTF | TGTGCCAGCAGGGGACAGGGCCCTAACTATGGCTACACCTTC
- | TRBJ2-3 | - | TRBV7-9 | CASSSSRGGTDTQYF | TGTGCCAGCAGCAGTTCGCGAGGAGGGACAGATACGCAGTATTTT
- | TRBJ2-1 | - | TRBV5-1 | CASNFQVSEVSYNEQFF | TGCGCCAGCAACTTCCAAGTTAGCGAGGTCTCCTACAATGAGCAGTTCTTC
- | TRBJ2-3 | TRBD2 | TRBV7-9 | CASPGGLAGDTQYF | TGTGCCAGCCCTGGGGGGCTAGCGGGGGATACGCAGTATTTT
once | TRBJ2-7 | - | TRBV20-1 | CSAEQQGMSYEQYF | TGCAGTGCTGAACAACAGGGTATGTCGTACGAGCAGTACTTC
- | TRBJ1-4 | TRBD1 | TRBV7-9 | CACQGGAGRTNEKLFF | TGTGCCTGCCAGGGGGGGGCAGGAAGAACTAATGAAAAACTGTTTTTT
- | TRBJ2-7 | TRBD1 | TRBV7-6 | CASSLGGQGINEQYF | TGTGCCAGCAGCTTAGGGGGACAGGGGATCAACGAGCAGTACTTC
- | TRBJ2-5 | TRBD2 | TRBV12-3/TRBV12-4 | CASSFFSGIQETQYF | TGTGCCAGCAGTTTTTTTAGCGGGATCCAAGAGACCCAGTACTTC
- | TRBJ2-1 | TRBD2 | TRBV27 | CASSFTTSGGGNEQFF | TGTGCCAGCAGTTTCACGACTAGCGGGGGGGGCAATGAGCAGTTCTTC
few | TRBJ1-6 | - | TRBV12-3/TRBV12-4 | CASSNSYNSPLHF | TGTGCCAGCAGCAACTCCTATAATTCACCCCTCCACTTT
- | TRBJ2-6 | - | TRBV29-1 | CSVDEVGGASVLTF | TGCAGCGTTGACGAGGTCGGTGGGGCCAGCGTCCTGACTTTC
- | TRBJ2-1 | - | TRBV25-1 | CASSEVWGPGNEQFF | TGTGCCAGCAGTGAAGTTTGGGGGCCGGGCAATGAGCAGTTCTTC
- | TRBJ2-7 | TRBD1 | TRBV5-1 | CASSPPGGELYEQYF | TGCGCCAGCAGCCCTCCAGGGGGCGAATTGTACGAGCAGTACTTC
- | TRBJ2-7 | TRBD2 | TRBV7-2 | CASSTFGLAGYEQYF | TGTGCCAGCAGCACGTTCGGGCTAGCGGGTTACGAGCAGTACTTC
- | TRBJ2-1 | - | TRBV5-1 | CASKNLRQGPYNEQFF | TGCGCCAGCAAGAACTTAAGGCAGGGCCCCTACAATGAGCAGTTCTTC
many | TRBJ2-3 | TRBD1 | TRBV6-5 | CATGQGTDTQYF | TGTGCCACCGGACAGGGCACAGATACGCAGTATTTT
- | TRBJ2-1 | - | TRBV12-3/TRBV12-4 | CASRLRVDSYNEQFF | TGTGCCAGCAGGCTGCGGGTGGACTCCTACAATGAGCAGTTCTTC
few | TRBJ2-7 | - | TRBV29-1 | CSVEDPGRPTYEQYF | TGCAGCGTTGAAGACCCGGGACGGCCAACCTACGAGCAGTACTTC
- | TRBJ2-7 | - | TRBV20-1 | CSAGDISYEQYF | TGCAGTGCTGGGGACATATCCTACGAGCAGTACTTC
- | TRBJ1-4 | - | TRBV7-8 | CASSLRGLGNEKLFF | TGTGCCAGCAGCCTTCGGGGGCTGGGTAATGAAAAACTGTTTTTT
- | TRBJ2-5 | - | TRBV20-1 | CSARSPSGAGWLNQETQYF | TGCAGTGCTAGATCCCCCTCCGGCGCAGGGTGGCTTAACCAAGAGACCCAGTACTTC
- | TRBJ1-1 | TRBD1 | TRBV7-6 | CASSSFRGPNTEAFF | TGTGCCAGCAGCTCGTTCAGGGGGCCCAACACTGAAGCTTTCTTT
few | TRBJ2-6 | - | TRBV6-1 | CASSPPIRYRVSGANVLTF | TGTGCCAGCAGTCCACCCATCCGGTACAGGGTTTCTGGGGCCAACGTCCTGACTTTC
- | TRBJ2-3 | - | TRBV6-5 | CASSYLSNSADTQYF | TGTGCCAGCAGTTACCTGTCTAATAGCGCAGATACGCAGTATTTT
few | TRBJ1-2 | - | TRBV29-1 | CSVDPDPAARGYGYTF | TGCAGCGTTGACCCCGATCCGGCGGCCAGGGGCTATGGCTACACCTTC
- | TRBJ2-4 | - | TRBV18 | CASSLRGDMPLAKNIQYF | TGTGCCAGCTCATTACGCGGGGACATGCCCTTAGCCAAAAACATTCAGTACTTC
- | TRBJ2-5 | TRBD2 | TRBV20-1 | CSARALRRGGEETQYF | TGCAGTGCTAGAGCTCTACGACGGGGGGGAGAAGAGACCCAGTACTTC
- | TRBJ2-3 | - | TRBV5-6 | CASTAGRLPSTDTQYF | TGTGCCAGCACGGCAGGCCGTCTCCCCAGCACAGATACGCAGTATTTT
- | TRBJ2-3 | TRBD2 | TRBV20-1 | CSARLAGFDTQYF | TGCAGTGCTAGACTAGCGGGATTCGATACGCAGTATTTT
few | TRBJ2-5 | TRBD2 | TRBV5-1 | CASSLVTSGGETQYF | TGCGCCAGCAGCTTGGTTACTAGCGGGGGAGAGACCCAGTACTTC
few | TRBJ1-5 | - | TRBV7-9 | CASSGTGTAVMGPQHF | TGTGCCAGCAGCGGAACGGGGACGGCTGTGATGGGGCCCCAGCATTTT
few | TRBJ1-6 | - | TRBV7-3 | CASSPGTSSPLHF | TGTGCCAGCAGCCCGGGGACTAGTTCACCCCTCCACTTT
- | TRBJ1-2 | - | TRBV3-1 | CASSLRVRGSYGYTF | TGTGCCAGCAGCCTCCGGGTGAGGGGTAGCTATGGCTACACCTTC
few | TRBJ2-3 | TRBD2 | TRBV28 | CASSPGGLTDTQYF | TGTGCCAGCAGTCCGGGAGGTTTGACAGATACGCAGTATTTT
- | TRBJ1-1 | - | TRBV10-3 | CAISVRDLRVNTEAFF | TGTGCCATCAGTGTACGGGACCTCCGAGTTAACACTGAAGCTTTCTTT